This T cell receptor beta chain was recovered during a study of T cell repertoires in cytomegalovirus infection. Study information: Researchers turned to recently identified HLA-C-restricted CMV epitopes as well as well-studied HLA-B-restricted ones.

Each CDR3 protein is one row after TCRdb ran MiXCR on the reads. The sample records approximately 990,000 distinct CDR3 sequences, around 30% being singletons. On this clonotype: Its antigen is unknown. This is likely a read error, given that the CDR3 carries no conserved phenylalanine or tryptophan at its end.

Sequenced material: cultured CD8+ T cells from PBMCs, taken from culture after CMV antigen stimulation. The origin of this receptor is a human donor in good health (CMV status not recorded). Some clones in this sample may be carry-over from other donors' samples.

CDR3 nucleotides: TGCGCCAGCAGCCCTCGTGCCAGCGGGGGTTTTATAGGGAACACCGGGGAGCTGTTTTGT. Translating it yields CASSPRASGGFIGNTGELFC. The rearrangement joins TRBV4-1 to TRBJ2-2, with 8 positions matching TRBD2. V shed 4 bases and J 1 base; nucleotides not matched to a gene: 17. The germline V gene has CDR1 MGHRA and CDR2 YSYEKL. The CDR3 is 20 amino acids.